The T cell receptor (beta chain) described here comes from a study of blood T cell repertoires in COVID-19. Study information: The United States, Italy and Spain supplied acute and convalescent COVID-19 samples. In each case, the material was cDNA or gDNA derived from T cells, B-cell-depleted T cells, or PBMCs.

V was clipped by 3 bases and J by 6 bases; unmatched bases: 4. The CDR3 loop spans 13 amino acids. Germline V gives CDR1 MNHEY, CDR2 SVGEGT. In the original workflow: Nucleated cell counts were estimated from reference gene primer amplification. Profiled with immunoSEQ multiplex PCR; TCRdb holds only in-frame clones, not every one. V, J and clone size reflect that table, while D and trimming were determined from the DNA. This table holds around 63,000 clones, more than 75% found once. Sequencing was performed on peripheral blood. The chain carries TRBV6-2 or TRBV6-3 and TRBJ1-2, with 7 positions matching TRBD1. This clonotype was sampled from a woman aged 55-75 years with acute or convalescent COVID-19. DNA for the CDR3: TGTGCCAGCAGTTATCGAGGGGGCGATGGCTACACCTTC. This gives the protein CASSYRGGDGYTF.